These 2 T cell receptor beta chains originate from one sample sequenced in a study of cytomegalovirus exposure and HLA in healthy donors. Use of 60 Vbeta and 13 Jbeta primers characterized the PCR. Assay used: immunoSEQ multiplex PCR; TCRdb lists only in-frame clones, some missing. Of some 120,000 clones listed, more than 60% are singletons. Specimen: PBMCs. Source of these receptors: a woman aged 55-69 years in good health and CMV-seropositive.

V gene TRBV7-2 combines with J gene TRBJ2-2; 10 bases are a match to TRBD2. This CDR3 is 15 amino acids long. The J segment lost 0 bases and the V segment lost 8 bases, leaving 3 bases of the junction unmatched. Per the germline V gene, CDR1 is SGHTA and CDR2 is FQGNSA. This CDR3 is CASGLAASNTGELFF. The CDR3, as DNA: TGTGCCAGCGGACTAGCGGCCTCGAACACCGGGGAGCTGTTTTTT.

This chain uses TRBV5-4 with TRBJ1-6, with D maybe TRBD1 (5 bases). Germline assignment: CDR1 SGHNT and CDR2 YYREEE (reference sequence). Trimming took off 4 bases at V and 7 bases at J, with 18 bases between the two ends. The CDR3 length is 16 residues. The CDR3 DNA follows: TGTGCCAGCAGCAAGGACGGGGGGTCTCCCAATTCACCCCTCCACTTT. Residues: CASSKDGGSPNSPLHF. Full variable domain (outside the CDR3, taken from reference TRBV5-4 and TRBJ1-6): ETGVTQSPTHLIKTRGQQVTLRCSSQSGHNTVSWYQQALGQGPQFIFQYYREEENGRGNFPPRFSGLQFPNYSSELNVNALELDDSALYLCASSKDGGSPNSPLHFGNGTRLTVT.